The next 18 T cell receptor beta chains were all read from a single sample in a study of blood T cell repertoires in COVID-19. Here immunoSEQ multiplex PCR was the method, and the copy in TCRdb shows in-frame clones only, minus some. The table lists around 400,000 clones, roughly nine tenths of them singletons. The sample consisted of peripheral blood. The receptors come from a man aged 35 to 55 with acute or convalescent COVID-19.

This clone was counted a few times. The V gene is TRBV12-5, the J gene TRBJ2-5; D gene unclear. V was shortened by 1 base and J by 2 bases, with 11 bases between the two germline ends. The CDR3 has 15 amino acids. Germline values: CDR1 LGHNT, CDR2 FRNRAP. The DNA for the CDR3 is TGTGCTAGTGGTTTGGCCTCTTACGGGCAAGAGACCCAGTACTTC. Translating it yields CASGLASYGQETQYF.

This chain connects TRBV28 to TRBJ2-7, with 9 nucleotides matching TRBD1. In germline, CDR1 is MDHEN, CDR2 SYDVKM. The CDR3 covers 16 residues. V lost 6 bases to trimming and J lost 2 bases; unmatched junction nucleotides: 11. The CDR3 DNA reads TGTGCCAGCAGGAATCCGGGACAGGGTTACCCCTACGAGCAGTACTTC. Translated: CASRNPGQGYPYEQYF.

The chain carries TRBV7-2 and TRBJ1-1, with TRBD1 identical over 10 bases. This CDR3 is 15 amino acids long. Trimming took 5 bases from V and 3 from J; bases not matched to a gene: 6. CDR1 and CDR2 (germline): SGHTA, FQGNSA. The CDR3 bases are TGTGCCAGCAGCGAAGGACAGGGGGTCCACACTGAAGCTTTCTTT. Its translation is CASSEGQGVHTEAFF.

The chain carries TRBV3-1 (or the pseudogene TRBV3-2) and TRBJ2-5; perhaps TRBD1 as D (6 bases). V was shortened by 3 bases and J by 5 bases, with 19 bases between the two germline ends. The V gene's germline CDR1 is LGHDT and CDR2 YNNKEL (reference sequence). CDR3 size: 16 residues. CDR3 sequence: CASSHPGHHPTETQYF. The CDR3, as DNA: TGTGCCAGCAGCCATCCGGGACACCACCCTACGGAGACCCAGTACTTC.

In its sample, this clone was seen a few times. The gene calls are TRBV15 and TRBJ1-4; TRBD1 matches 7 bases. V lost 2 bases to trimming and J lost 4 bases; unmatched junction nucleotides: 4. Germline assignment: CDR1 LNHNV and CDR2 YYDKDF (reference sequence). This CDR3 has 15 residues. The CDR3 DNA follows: TGTGCCACCAGCAGATTCGACAGGGATAATGAAAAACTGTTTTTT. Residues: CATSRFDRDNEKLFF.

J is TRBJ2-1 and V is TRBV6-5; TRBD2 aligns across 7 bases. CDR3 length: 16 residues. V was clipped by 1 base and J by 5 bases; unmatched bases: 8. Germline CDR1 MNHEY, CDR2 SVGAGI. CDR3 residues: CASSYFVERGHNEQFF. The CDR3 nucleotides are TGTGCCAGCAGTTACTTCGTGGAGCGGGGCCACAATGAGCAGTTCTTC.

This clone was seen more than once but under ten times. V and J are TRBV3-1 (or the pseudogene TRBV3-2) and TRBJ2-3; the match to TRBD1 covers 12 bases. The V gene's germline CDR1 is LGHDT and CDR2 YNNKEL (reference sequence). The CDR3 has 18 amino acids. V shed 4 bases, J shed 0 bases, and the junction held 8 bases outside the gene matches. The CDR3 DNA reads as TGTGCCAGCAGCCCCGACTGGGGACAGGGGGCTAGCACAGATACGCAGTATTTT. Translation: CASSPDWGQGASTDTQYF.

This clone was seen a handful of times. CDR3 sequence: CASSYVARSEAFF. CDR3 nucleotides: TGTGCCAGCAGTTACGTGGCGCGGAGTGAAGCTTTCTTT. The rearrangement uses TRBV6-5 and TRBJ1-1, with D unclear. CDR1 and CDR2 (germline): MNHEY, SVGAGI. V was cut by 2 bases and J by 7 bases, with 11 bases left in between. This CDR3 has 13 residues.

CDR3 in amino acids: CASSLTGGEAFF. DNA for the CDR3: TGTGCCAGCAGCCTTACAGGGGGCGAAGCTTTCTTT. The chain recombines TRBV6-5 with TRBJ1-1; 9 bases align to TRBD1. With V trimmed by 6 bases and J by 8 bases, 4 bases remained unmatched. The CDR3 extends over 12 amino acids. Germline lookup yields CDR1 MNHEY and CDR2 SVGAGI.

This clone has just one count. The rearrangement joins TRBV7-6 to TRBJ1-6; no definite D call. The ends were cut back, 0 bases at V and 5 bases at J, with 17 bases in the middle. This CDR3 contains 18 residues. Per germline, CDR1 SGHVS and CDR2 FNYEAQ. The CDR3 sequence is CASSLAPGRHSNNSPLHF. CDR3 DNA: TGTGCCAGCAGCTTAGCGCCTGGCCGCCATAGCAATAATTCACCCCTCCACTTT.

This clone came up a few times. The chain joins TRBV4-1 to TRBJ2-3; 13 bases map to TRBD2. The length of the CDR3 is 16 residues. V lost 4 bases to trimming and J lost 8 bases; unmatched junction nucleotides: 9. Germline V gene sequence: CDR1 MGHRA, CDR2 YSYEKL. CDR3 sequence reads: CASSPGTSGTPRTQYF. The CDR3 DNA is TGCGCCAGCAGCCCCGGGACTAGCGGGACCCCTCGTACGCAGTATTTT.

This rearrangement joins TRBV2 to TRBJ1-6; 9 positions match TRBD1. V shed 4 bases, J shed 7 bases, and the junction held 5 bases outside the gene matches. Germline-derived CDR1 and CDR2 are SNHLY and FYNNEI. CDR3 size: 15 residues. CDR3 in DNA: TGTGCCAGCAGTGCCGGGACAGGGCTCAATTCACCCCTCCACTTT. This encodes CASSAGTGLNSPLHF.

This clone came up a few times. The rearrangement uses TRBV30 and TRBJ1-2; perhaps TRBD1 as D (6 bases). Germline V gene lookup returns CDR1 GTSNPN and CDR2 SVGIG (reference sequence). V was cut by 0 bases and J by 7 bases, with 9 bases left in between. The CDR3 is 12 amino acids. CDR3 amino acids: CAWSVQGGGYTF. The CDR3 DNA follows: TGTGCCTGGAGTGTACAGGGCGGTGGCTACACCTTC.

The CDR3 coding sequence is TGTGCCACCAGTGATTCCCCGGGACAGGGAATCGACGAGCAGTACTTC. It translates to CATSDSPGQGIDEQYF. V usage is TRBV24-1 and J usage is TRBJ2-7, with 9 bases fitting TRBD1. Germline CDR1 and CDR2: KGHDR and SFDVKD. CDR3 length: 16 residues. Trimming at V came to 2 bases and at J to 5 bases, leaving 9 bases not matched to a gene.

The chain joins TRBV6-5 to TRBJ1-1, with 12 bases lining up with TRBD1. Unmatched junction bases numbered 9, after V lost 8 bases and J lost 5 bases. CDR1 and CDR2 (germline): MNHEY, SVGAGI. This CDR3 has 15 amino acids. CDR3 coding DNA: TGTGCCAGCCGGGAGGGACAGGGGGCGAGTACTGAAGCTTTCTTT. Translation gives CASREGQGASTEAFF.

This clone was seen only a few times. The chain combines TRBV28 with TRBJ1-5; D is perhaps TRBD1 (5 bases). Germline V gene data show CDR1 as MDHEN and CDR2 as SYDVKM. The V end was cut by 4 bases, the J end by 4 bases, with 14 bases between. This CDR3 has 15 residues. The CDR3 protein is CASSSSNAGNQPQHF. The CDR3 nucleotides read TGTGCCAGCAGTTCCTCCAACGCAGGGAATCAGCCCCAGCATTTT. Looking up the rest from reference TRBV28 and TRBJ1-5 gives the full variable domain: DVKVTQSSRYLVKRTGEKVFLECVQDMDHENMFWYRQDPGLGLRLIYFSYDVKMKEKGDIPEGYSVSREKKERFSLILESASTNQTSMYLCASSSSNAGNQPQHFGDGTRLSIL.

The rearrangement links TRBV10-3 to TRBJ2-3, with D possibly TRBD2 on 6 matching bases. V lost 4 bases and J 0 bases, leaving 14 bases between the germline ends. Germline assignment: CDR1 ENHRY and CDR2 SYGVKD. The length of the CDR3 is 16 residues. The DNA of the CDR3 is TGTGCCATCAGTGGACCGGGGGACCAAAGCACAGATACGCAGTATTTT. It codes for CAISGPGDQSTDTQYF.

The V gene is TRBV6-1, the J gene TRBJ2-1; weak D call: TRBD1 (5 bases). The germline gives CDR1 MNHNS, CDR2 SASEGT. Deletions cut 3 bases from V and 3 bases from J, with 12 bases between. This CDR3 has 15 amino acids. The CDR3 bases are TGTGCCAGCAGTGAGGTTCCAGGGAACTACAATGAGCAGTTCTTC. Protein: CASSEVPGNYNEQFF.